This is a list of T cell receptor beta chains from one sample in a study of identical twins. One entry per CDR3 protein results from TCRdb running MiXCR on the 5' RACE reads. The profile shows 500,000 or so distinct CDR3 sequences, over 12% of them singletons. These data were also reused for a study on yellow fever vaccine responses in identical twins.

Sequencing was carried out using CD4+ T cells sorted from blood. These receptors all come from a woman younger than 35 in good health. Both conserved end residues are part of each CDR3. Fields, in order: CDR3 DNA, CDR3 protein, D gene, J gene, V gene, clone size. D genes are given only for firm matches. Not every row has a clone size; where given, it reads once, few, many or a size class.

TGTGCCAGCAGCTTGGCGGTCTTGCCGAGGGAGACCCAGTACTTC | CASSLAVLPRETQYF | . | TRBJ2-5 | TRBV5-6 | many
TGTGCCATCAGTGAGTCGCCGGGGGGCAATCAGCCCCAGCATTTT | CAISESPGGNQPQHF | . | TRBJ1-5 | TRBV10-3 | few
TGTGCCAGCAGCTCTGCAGCCCAGGGATCAGATACGCAGTATTTT | CASSSAAQGSDTQYF | . | TRBJ2-3 | TRBV11-2 | few
TGCAGTGCTAGAGATCTCTACGGGGGGGCCAGCGAGCAGTACTTC | CSARDLYGGASEQYF | TRBD2 | TRBJ2-7 | TRBV20-1 | few
TGTGCCAGCAGCGTAGTGCCGGCAGTCGCCACAGATACGCAGTATTTT | CASSVVPAVATDTQYF | . | TRBJ2-3 | TRBV9 | few
TGTGCCAGCAGCTTCCGGGGACAAGGTGAAAAACTGTTTTTT | CASSFRGQGEKLFF | . | TRBJ1-4 | TRBV11-2 | few
TGTGCCAGCAGTAGCCTAGCGGGGGGCACAGATACGCAGTATTTT | CASSSLAGGTDTQYF | TRBD2 | TRBJ2-3 | TRBV28 | many
TGTGCCAGCAGCTTCGGAGGGGCCGTGGGGCAGTTCTTC | CASSFGGAVGQFF | . | TRBJ2-1 | TRBV5-6 | .
TGTGCCAGCAGCCAATCTCTCTACAATGAGCAGTTCTTC | CASSQSLYNEQFF | . | TRBJ2-1 | TRBV14 | .
TGCAGCGCCCGACAGGGAGGATTAAAACTGTTTTTT | CSARQGGLKLFF | TRBD1 | TRBJ1-4 | TRBV29-1 | .
TGTGCCAGCAGCGTAGGAGGTCTAGCACAAGAGACCCAGTACTTC | CASSVGGLAQETQYF | . | TRBJ2-5 | TRBV9 | .
TGTGCCAGCAGCTTAGCCGACAAGAGCTCCTACGAGCAGTACTTC | CASSLADKSSYEQYF | . | TRBJ2-7 | TRBV11-1 | .
TGTGCCATCAGTGCCGACAGGGGAGACGAGCAGTACTTC | CAISADRGDEQYF | TRBD1 | TRBJ2-7 | TRBV10-3 | .
TGTGCCAGCAGCCCCGGGACAGGACATAAAATAGTTTTGGAGACCCAGTACTTC | CASSPGTGHKIVLETQYF | TRBD1 | TRBJ2-5 | TRBV11-1 | .
TGCGCCAGCAGCCCGGAGACTAGCGGGAGATCGGGCGAGCAGTACTTC | CASSPETSGRSGEQYF | TRBD2 | TRBJ2-7 | TRBV5-1 | few
TGTGCCAGCAGCCGGCCCTCGGGACTACGGAGCTCCTACAATGAGCAGTTCTTC | CASSRPSGLRSSYNEQFF | TRBD2 | TRBJ2-1 | TRBV14 | few
TGTGCCAGCAGGATCGATCAGCCCCAGCATTTT | CASRIDQPQHF | . | TRBJ1-5 | TRBV6-1 | .
TGCAGTGCTAGAGACCTCCGGGCCCAAGAGACCCAGTACTTC | CSARDLRAQETQYF | . | TRBJ2-5 | TRBV20-1 | .
TGTGCCAGCAGCGTCCGTGGAATCAATGAGCAGTTCTTC | CASSVRGINEQFF | . | TRBJ2-1 | TRBV13 | few
TGTGCCAGCAGTTACGGGGACGTCATATATGGCTACACCTTC | CASSYGDVIYGYTF | . | TRBJ1-2 | TRBV6-2/TRBV6-3 | few
TGTGCCAGCAGCCCCCGACAGGGACCCGGGGAGCTGTTTTTT | CASSPRQGPGELFF | TRBD1 | TRBJ2-2 | TRBV9 | .
TGCAGTGCTAGAGATGGGGCTAGCGGGAGAATATACAATGAGCAGTTCTTC | CSARDGASGRIYNEQFF | TRBD2 | TRBJ2-1 | TRBV20-1 | few
TGCAGTGGGGGTGGTGGGGCCAACGTCCTGACTTTC | CSGGGGANVLTF | . | TRBJ2-6 | TRBV20-1 | few
TGCAGTTCCCAAAGAGGGTACAATGAGCAGTTCTTC | CSSQRGYNEQFF | . | TRBJ2-1 | TRBV20-1 | few
TGCGCCAGCAGCACCTGGACTAGCGGCTACTCCGCCCCCAATGAGCAGTTCTTC | CASSTWTSGYSAPNEQFF | TRBD2 | TRBJ2-1 | TRBV5-1 | .
TGTGCCAGCAGTTTTGACAGGGTAATCGCTGAAGCTTTCTTT | CASSFDRVIAEAFF | TRBD1 | TRBJ1-1 | TRBV28 | few
TGTGCCAGCAGTTTGGTGGGGGTGAACACTGAAGCTTTCTTT | CASSLVGVNTEAFF | . | TRBJ1-1 | TRBV12-3/TRBV12-4 | many
TGTGCCAGCAGTTACGGAGCCGTCGGTGGCTACACCTTC | CASSYGAVGGYTF | . | TRBJ1-2 | TRBV6-5 | .
TGTGCCAGCAGTTTGGGGCGTGGGCGAGGATATCATGGCTACACCTTC | CASSLGRGRGYHGYTF | . | TRBJ1-2 | TRBV28 | few
TGCGCCAGCAGCTTGGCTGCGGACCAAGAGACCCAGTACTTC | CASSLAADQETQYF | . | TRBJ2-5 | TRBV5-1 | many
TGTGCCAGCCGAAGTTCCGGGACGGCCGAGCAGTACTTC | CASRSSGTAEQYF | . | TRBJ2-7 | TRBV6-1 | few
TGTGCCAGCAGTGTGGAAGGGCAAGGCTACACCTTC | CASSVEGQGYTF | . | TRBJ1-2 | TRBV2 | .
TGCGCCAGCAGCTCTATGGGGGGGGCCAACACCGGGGAGCTGTTTTTT | CASSSMGGANTGELFF | . | TRBJ2-2 | TRBV5-1 | few
TGCAGTGCTAACGGACTAGCGGGGGGCCAAGAGACCCAGTACTTC | CSANGLAGGQETQYF | TRBD2 | TRBJ2-5 | TRBV20-1 | few
TGTGCCATCAGTGTTCGCGGGGTCACGTTGGGCAATGAGCAGTTCTTC | CAISVRGVTLGNEQFF | . | TRBJ2-1 | TRBV10-3 | few
TGCAGTGCCCCGGTGGGGGAGGGGGCCTACGAGCAGTACTTC | CSAPVGEGAYEQYF | . | TRBJ2-7 | TRBV20-1 | .